This T cell receptor (beta chain) is drawn from a study of CD8+ T cells in alopecia areata listed by TCRdb under 2018. Some background on the complete study: Skin from C3H/HeJ donors with spontaneous alopecia (roughly 6-13 months old) was grafted onto female C3H/HeJ recipients aged roughly 6-11 weeks. In both human patients and the C3H/HeJ mouse model, the study applied high-throughput TCRbeta sequencing to look at T cell clonal expansion in alopecia areata. TCRbeta CDR3 regions were amplified by immunoSEQ multiplex PCR with 35 Vbeta forward and 13 Jbeta reverse primers. The RNA source kit depended on sample type: the PAXgene miRNA kit for fixed scalp, the miRNeasy kit for PBMCs, and the RNeasy kit for mouse skin. Clonality in the scalp was compared among normal scalp (n=4), patchy alopecia areata scalp (n=8), and alopecia totalis/universalis scalp (n=8). On the human side, TCRbeta sequencing was run on scalp tissue and on sorted CD4+ and CD8+ peripheral blood T cells from healthy controls and from alopecia areata patients with either patchy or totalis/universalis disease. Overall study results and their limits: Shared TCR sequences between patients were less evident than in mice, which may be partly attributable to HLA diversity in the patient population. Unlike mouse skin, which is dominated by gammadelta T cells, normal human skin has resident alphabeta T cells that are also sequenced, and this complicates analysis of the scalp TCR repertoire. Higher clonality and more expanded CD8+ clones were observed in lesional scalp than in normal scalp, particularly in alopecia totalis/universalis, a finding suggestive of antigenic drive.

Turning to this clone: Its binding antigen is unknown. This is a murine receptor, so its gene nomenclature and germline sequences are mouse based. The CDR3 end is not reached by the read, which stops 4 residues before it; the germline J gene fills it in. The sample contains more than one DNA sequence encoding this CDR3.

Libraries were made using the immunoSEQ multiplex PCR assay. RNA was extracted from all samples and reverse transcribed into cDNA as template for TCR sequencing. SuperScript III was used for first-strand cDNA synthesis, primed with a 2:1 mix of oligo-dT and random hexamers. A synthetic immune receptor repertoire was used to measure amplification bias, and any remaining bias was corrected computationally. Libraries were sequenced on Illumina HiSeq using 60 bp reads that covered the CDR3 and were read from J toward V. The study's processing was this. Raw reads were preprocessed to remove errors, and CDR3 was defined by IMGT conventions from the conserved cysteine to phenylalanine. Clonality was computed as 1 minus the Shannon entropy, with the entropy normalized by log2 of the number of productive unique TCRs. CD4 or CD8 identity of scalp clones was inferred by cross-referencing scalp TCRbeta sequences with sorted blood CD4 and CD8 repertoires. TCRdb took over this immuneACCESS table, retaining in-frame rearrangements with V and J assigned. Such tables are incomplete; in checked studies, under half of the missing clones stem from an unresolved V gene, and the remainder is unexplained. D and trimming were read from the DNA, whereas the V and J calls and clone size are those reported in that table. In this sample, approximately 300,000 clones appear, none counted once only. The leading ten clones occupy around 1.2% of the sample.

Counted from cysteine to phenylalanine, this CDR3 has 12 amino acids. The CDR3 was read in part: 24 bases, with the frame set at base 1. As encoded in the germline V gene (reference sequence), CDR1 is NSQYPW while CDR2 is LRSPGD. Cells from pooled mouse cutaneous lymph nodes were stained for CD4, CD8alpha, NKG2D, NKG2ACE and other markers and then sorted on a BD Influx. Sequenced material: CD4+ T cells sorted from a lymph node. The origin of this receptor is a C3H/HeJ mouse with alopecia areata. With respect to MHC, this strain carries the haplotype H2-k. This receptor chain uses TRBV1 and TRBJ1-2; 7 bases in between match TRBD1. The CDR3 protein sequence reads: CTCSGQGSDYTF. The CDR3 bases that were read are TGCACCTGCAGTGGACAGGGATCC.